The TCR beta chain described here comes from a study of blood T cell repertoires in COVID-19. Turning to the study itself: Sample material is recorded as cDNA or gDNA derived from T cells, B-cell-depleted T cells, or PBMCs.

The CDR3 is 15 amino acids. The trim removed 3 bases at V and 2 bases at J, leaving 6 bases unmatched. CDR1 KGHSH and CDR2 LQKENI come from the germline V gene. Authors' methods: For nucleated cells, counts were estimated from reference gene primer amplification. TCRdb's table, derived via immunoSEQ multiplex PCR, lists solely in-frame clones and lacks some. That table gives V, J and clone size, and the DNA gave D and trimming. The sample shows about 120,000 clones, roughly four fifths of them seen only once. The origin of this receptor is a woman aged 55-75 years with acute or convalescent COVID-19. The sequenced material came from peripheral blood. The chain is built from TRBV18 and TRBJ2-5; 7 nucleotides line up with TRBD2. The CDR3 is CASSPGTTQQETQYF. Written as DNA, the CDR3 is TGTGCCAGCTCACCCGGGACTACCCAACAAGAGACCCAGTACTTC.